One sample yielded the 15 T cell receptor beta chains listed below, sequenced in a study of spatial heterogeneity in lung cancer. TCRdb re-analysed the 5' RACE reads in MiXCR, keeping a single row per CDR3 protein. The table lists 50,000 to 65,000 distinct CDR3 sequences, about 8% of them singletons, with over 12% in the top ten. Time point meaning: sample taken at primary tumor resection. The input material, whole RNA from tumor, nontumor lung or frozen PBMC, was sequenced unsorted. The sequenced sample was PBMCs, obtained at surgery. These receptors were collected from a female donor with early-stage non-small cell lung cancer.

This clonotype has only one observation. The chain is built from TRBV5-4 and TRBJ2-7; D is tentatively TRBD1 or TRBD2 (5 bases each). The germline CDR1 and CDR2 sequences are SGHNT and YYREEE (reference sequence). The ends were cut back, 4 bases at V and 3 bases at J, with 11 bases in the middle. The CDR3 has 13 amino acids. The chain's CDR3 is CASSRDGLYEQYV. CDR3 nucleotide sequence: TGTGCCAGCAGCCGGGACGGTCTCTACGAGCAGTACGTC.

This clonotype appeared once. V and J are TRBV11-2 and TRBJ1-1, with 7 bases aligning to TRBD1. Germline values: CDR1 SGHAT, CDR2 FQNNGV. Unmatched junction bases numbered 10, after V lost 5 bases and J lost 1 base. The CDR3 is made up of 16 amino acids. CDR3: CASSPRLRGPNTEAFF. For the CDR3, the DNA is TGTGCCAGCAGCCCCCGTCTTAGGGGGCCGAACACTGAAGCTTTCTTT.

The genes are TRBV6-2 or TRBV6-3 and TRBJ2-7; 10 nucleotides align to TRBD2. The CDR3 contains 16 residues. Germline values: CDR1 MNHEY, CDR2 SVGEGT. The J segment lost 4 bases and the V segment lost 5 bases, leaving 11 bases of the junction unmatched. The CDR3 protein is CASSDPYGTSAYEQYF. CDR3 bases: TGTGCCAGCAGTGACCCTTATGGGACTAGCGCGTACGAGCAGTACTTC.

At least ten counts were recorded for this clonotype. The chain couples TRBV29-1 to TRBJ1-4; D is unresolved. CDR1 is SQVTM, CDR2 ANQGSEA, per germline. Trimming took 7 bases from V and 8 from J, leaving 8 bases between them. The CDR3 has 10 residues. CDR3 bases: TGCAGCGCTAGAGACGAAAAACTGTTTTTT. The encoded protein is CSARDEKLFF.

Details on this clonotype: A much more abundant neighbour one base away suggests this may be a read error. The rearrangement links TRBV7-3 to TRBJ2-3, with D maybe TRBD2 (6 bases). Between the trimmed V and J ends, which lost 5 bases and 4 bases, there was a span of 16 bases. Germline CDR1 reads SGHTA; CDR2 reads FQGTGA. The CDR3 extends over 15 amino acids. CDR3 region: CASSRTNGGADTQYF. CDR3 in DNA: TGTGCCAGCAGCCGTACTAACGGGGGAGCAGATACGCAGTATTTT. Full variable domain (rest looked up from reference TRBV7-3 and TRBJ2-3): GAGVSQTPSNKVTEKGKYVELRCDPISGHTALYWYRQSLGQGPEFLIYFQGTGAADDSGLPNDRFFAVRPEGSVSTLKIQRTERGDSAVYLCASSRTNGGADTQYFGPGTRLTVL.

This clonotype was found many times. This chain connects TRBV11-2 to TRBJ2-5; D might be TRBD1 (6 bases). CDR1 and CDR2 (germline): SGHAT, FQNNGV. CDR3 length: 14 amino acids. V lost 1 base and J lost 3, with 9 bases in between. CDR3 DNA: TGTGCCAGCAGCTTAGGGACAGTTAAAGAGACCCAGTACTTC. This gives the protein CASSLGTVKETQYF.

The sample holds many counts of this clonotype. This chain connects TRBV18 to TRBJ1-5; D possibly corresponds to TRBD1 (5 bases). V was shortened by 3 bases and J by 8 bases, with 14 bases between the two germline ends. There are 14 residues in the CDR3. Germline V gene sequence: CDR1 KGHSH, CDR2 LQKENI. The CDR3 region has the DNA TGTGCCAGCTCACCTGCGTCCCCGGACAAGCCCCAGCATTTT. It specifies CASSPASPDKPQHF.

This clonotype has ten or more counts. The chain links TRBV14 to TRBJ2-3; unclear D gene. The CDR3 length is 13 residues. V lost 0 bases and J lost 4, with 5 bases in between. Germline CDR1 and CDR2: SGHDN and FVKESK. The chain's CDR3 is CASSQERSDTQYF. Written as DNA, the CDR3 is TGTGCCAGCAGCCAAGAACGGTCAGATACGCAGTATTTT.

This clonotype was seen many times. V gene TRBV12-3 or TRBV12-4 combines with J gene TRBJ2-1; TRBD1 is a possible D gene (6 bases). Trimming took off 9 bases at V and 2 bases at J, with 14 bases between the two ends. CDR3 length: 14 amino acids. The CDR3 is CASRGRDTYNEQFF. CDR3 DNA: TGTGCCAGTAGGGGCAGGGACACCTACAATGAGCAGTTCTTC.

In this sample, this clonotype turned up many times. This chain uses TRBV7-6 with TRBJ2-1; 8 bases map to TRBD2. V lost 1 base and J lost 10; bases outside the gene matches: 9. The CDR3 runs to 15 residues. CDR1 SGHVS and CDR2 FNYEAQ come from the germline V gene. CDR3 coding DNA: TGTGCCAGCAGCTTAGAGTACGGGAGGGCAGGGGAGCAGTTCTTC. This sequence encodes CASSLEYGRAGEQFF.

This clonotype was seen at least ten times. V gene TRBV5-1 combines with J gene TRBJ2-3; no firm D call. The length of the CDR3 is 14 residues. The germline V gene encodes CDR1 SGHRS and CDR2 YFSETQ. V lost 4 bases, J lost 1 base, and 10 bases lay in between. CDR3 bases: TGCGCCAGCAGCCGCGATAGGCGCACAGATACGCAGTATTTT. It is translated as CASSRDRRTDTQYF.

This clonotype has just a few counts. V gene TRBV20-1 combines with J gene TRBJ1-4, with D perhaps matching TRBD1 (6 bases). Germline CDR1 DFQATT, CDR2 SNEGSKA (reference sequence). V was trimmed by 6 bases and J by 0 bases, leaving 14 bases between them. This CDR3 comprises 15 residues. CDR3 in DNA: TGCAGTGCCAGGACAGTCGAGGCAACTAATGAAAAACTGTTTTTT. Translated, it gives CSARTVEATNEKLFF.

In its sample, this clonotype was seen a few times. The genes are TRBV6-5 and TRBJ1-6; D ambiguous. Germline-derived CDR1 and CDR2 are MNHEY and SVGAGI. V was pared by 7 bases and J by 9 bases, with 22 bases between. The CDR3 totals 16 residues. The CDR3 loop reads CASNPLREGFISPLHF. The DNA for the CDR3 is TGTGCCAGCAACCCCCTTAGGGAGGGATTTATTTCACCCCTCCACTTT.

This clonotype has at least ten counts. The chain couples TRBV6-5 to TRBJ1-5; a possible D gene is TRBD1 (6 bases). Germline loops: CDR1 MNHEY, CDR2 SVGAGI. The V gene lost 2 bases and the J gene lost 0 bases, with 11 bases spanning the gap. CDR3 length equals 16 residues. The DNA for the CDR3 is TGTGCCAGCAGTTACGTAGCAGGGGATAGCAATCAGCCCCAGCATTTT. Translated: CASSYVAGDSNQPQHF.

This clonotype was found many times. The rearrangement uses TRBV3-1 and TRBJ2-5, with D hard to call. The CDR3 runs to 12 residues. The germline V gene has CDR1 LGHDT and CDR2 YNNKEL (reference sequence). Between the trimmed V and J ends, which lost 1 base and 9 bases, there was a span of 9 bases. In DNA form, the CDR3 reads TGTGCCAGCAGCCAAGGAGGATGGGCCCAGTACTTC. Translation gives CASSQGGWAQYF.